This T cell receptor (beta chain) comes out of a study of blood T cell repertoires in COVID-19 (dated by TCRdb to 2020 to 2022). Background for the entire study: Samples covering the acute and convalescent phases of COVID-19 were provided by collaborators in the United States, Italy and Spain. Sample metadata almost always included a de-identified subject ID, COVID-19 status, age in years and sex. Samples were obtained from the ongoing ImmuneRACE study (first 160 participants) and from about 1,300 subjects provided by 6 global collaborators. The prospective study material was composed of cDNA or gDNA derived from T cells, B-cell-depleted T cells, or PBMCs. A freely available public database, intended as a resource for researchers studying the immune response to SARS-CoV-2, is where the repertoires were released. Subjects who had been exposed to COVID-19, were actively infected with it, or had recovered from it provided the deeply sampled blood TCRbeta repertoires that made up the dataset. Where available, HLA class I and class II types were obtained from metadata supplied by the sample provider rather than from assay-based typing. Results the study describes overall, beyond this receptor: Clinical and demographic metadata were provided uncurated, with the amount varying by source and participant.

Notes on this clone: The antigen it binds to is not known. No per-base quality is available; no much larger clone lies one base away.

At one collaborating source in Seattle, patients were enrolled during active infection and were followed longitudinally through the course of disease. The collaborating institutions used their own protocols to collect whole blood in K2EDTA tubes. For TCRbeta analysis, collaborators shipped samples as frozen whole blood, isolated PBMCs, or DNA extracted from either of those sample types. The immunoSEQ Assay, a bias-controlled multiplex PCR, was used to amplify TCRbeta CDR3 regions from genomic DNA. Regarding the original processing steps: The number of nucleated cells in each sample was estimated by amplification of reference gene primers within the assay. Sequence reads were collapsed and filtered to measure the absolute abundance of every unique TCRbeta CDR3 rearrangement. For each sample, productive Simpson clonality was calculated by taking the square root of Simpson's diversity index across productive rearrangements. Here the immuneACCESS table is served through TCRdb, limited to in-frame sequences with V and J called. Missing clones are a known gap in these copies; in checked studies unresolved V genes cover under half, and the rest lacks a known reason. V, J and clone size reflect that table, while D and trimming were determined from the DNA. Present in this sample are hundreds of thousands of clones, about nine tenths of which were seen just once. Approximately 10% of the sample goes to the ten largest clones.

CDR1 and CDR2 were assigned from the germline V gene (reference sequence) as SGHKS and YYEKEE. The CDR3 has 14 amino acids, counting the end cysteine and phenylalanine. CDR3 DNA only is kept here, 42 bases in frame from base 1. V is pared back by 0 bases and J by 3 bases, with 9 bases lying between the germline termini. The sequenced sample was peripheral blood. Here the chain combines TRBV5-5 and TRBJ1-1, with TRBD1 as a weak D call on 6 bases. The sequence derives from a man aged 45-65 years with COVID-19, enrolled during active disease. CDR3 sequence: CASSLAGADTEAFF. The DNA is as follows: TGTGCCAGCAGCTTGGCAGGGGCGGACACTGAAGCTTTCTTT.